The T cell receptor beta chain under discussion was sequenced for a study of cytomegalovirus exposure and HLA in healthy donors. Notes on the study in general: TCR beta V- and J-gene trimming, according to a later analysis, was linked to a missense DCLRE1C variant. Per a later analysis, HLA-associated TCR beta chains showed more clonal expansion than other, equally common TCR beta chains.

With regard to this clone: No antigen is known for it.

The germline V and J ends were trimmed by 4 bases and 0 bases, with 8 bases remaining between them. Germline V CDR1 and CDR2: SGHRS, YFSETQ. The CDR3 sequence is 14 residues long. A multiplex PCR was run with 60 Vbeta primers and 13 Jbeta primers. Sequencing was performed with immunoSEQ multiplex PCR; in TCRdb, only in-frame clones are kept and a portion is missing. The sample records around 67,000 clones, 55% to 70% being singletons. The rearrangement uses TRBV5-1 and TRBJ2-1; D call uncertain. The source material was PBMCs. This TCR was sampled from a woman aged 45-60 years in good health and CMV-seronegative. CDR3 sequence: CASSPDFSYNEQFF. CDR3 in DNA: TGCGCCAGCAGCCCCGACTTCTCCTACAATGAGCAGTTCTTC.